This T cell receptor (beta chain) was captured in a study of CD8+ T cells in alopecia areata. Study conclusions and caveats: Tofacitinib significantly reduced both scalp clonality and expanded CD8+ clones among the top 100.

TCR sequencing used cDNA made by reverse transcription of extracted RNA. Libraries were prepared by immunoSEQ multiplex PCR; TCRdb keeps only in-frame clonotypes and omits some of them. Of roughly 250,000 clones in the sample, approximately 60% are singletons; the top ten hold about 0.93%. There are a few counts of this clone. The antigen is undetermined. Sample treatment: oral pan-JAK inhibitor, 5-10 mg twice daily. Alopecia areata patients provided lesional scalp punch biopsies and peripheral blood, both collected for the study. Trimming took 5 bases from V and 7 from J, leaving 11 bases between them. Per germline, CDR1 SEHNR and CDR2 FQNEAQ (reference sequence). The CDR3 has 12 residues.

Sequenced material: CD4+ T cells sorted from blood, taken around week 54, from a patient treated with tofacitinib. The chain employs TRBV7-9 and TRBJ1-2; a weak D match, TRBD1 (5 bases). The source of this sequence is a human donor with alopecia areata. The CDR3 here is CASSARGAGYTF. The CDR3 nucleotides are TGTGCCAGCAGCGCAAGGGGCGCTGGCTACACCTTC.